A selection of T cell receptor beta chains follows, all from one sample in a study of neurological immune-mediated disorders. TCRdb fed the 5' RACE reads into MiXCR, producing one record per CDR3 protein. In the table there are 10,000 or so distinct CDR3 sequences, around 21% of which are singletons. The sequencing input was CD8+ T cells from blood. The receptors derive from a middle-aged woman with multiple sclerosis. CDR3s include the opening cysteine and the closing phenylalanine or tryptophan. The D gene is left open where the match is weak. Not every row has a clone size; where given, it reads once, few, many or a size class.

d_gene	abundance	v_gene	j_gene	CDR3aa	CDR3nt
-	-	TRBV6-5	TRBJ1-1	CASSSRLNTEAFF	TGTGCCAGCAGTTCAAGATTGAACACTGAAGCTTTCTTT
TRBD1	many	TRBV5-6	TRBJ1-2	CASSPQGGGYGYTF	TGTGCCAGCAGTCCACAGGGGGGTGGCTATGGCTACACCTTC
TRBD1	few	TRBV5-1	TRBJ1-2	CASSLSWTGGLVDGYTF	TGCGCCAGCAGCTTGTCGTGGACAGGGGGCTTGGTTGATGGCTACACCTTC
-	medium-sized	TRBV9	TRBJ1-6	CASSVGLESPLHF	TGTGCCAGCAGCGTAGGGTTGGAGTCACCCCTCCACTTT
TRBD1	medium-sized	TRBV20-1	TRBJ2-3	CSASSSTGTAHTYTDTQYF	TGCAGTGCTTCCTCCTCCACCGGGACAGCCCATACTTACACAGATACGCAGTATTTT
TRBD1	-	TRBV28	TRBJ2-7	CASSYTGGSYEQYF	TGTGCCAGCAGTTATACAGGGGGATCCTACGAGCAGTACTTC
TRBD2	-	TRBV2	TRBJ2-2	CASSDFGSGGAGELFF	TGTGCCAGCAGTGATTTCGGAAGCGGGGGGGCCGGGGAGCTGTTTTTT
-	many	TRBV7-9	TRBJ2-7	CASSHNWQTFSYEQYF	TGTGCCAGCAGCCACAATTGGCAGACCTTCTCCTACGAGCAGTACTTC
TRBD1	few	TRBV20-1	TRBJ2-1	CSARPTGAGDEQFF	TGCAGTGCTAGACCTACAGGGGCGGGCGATGAGCAGTTCTTC
-	-	TRBV3-1	TRBJ2-5	CASSPGAYLPQYF	TGTGCCAGCAGCCCCGGGGCTTACCTGCCCCAGTACTTC
-	many	TRBV10-2	TRBJ2-7	CASSESDGAGYEQYF	TGCGCCAGCAGTGAGTCGGATGGGGCCGGCTACGAGCAGTACTTC
-	-	TRBV6-5	TRBJ1-4	CATREGGAYEKLFF	TGTGCCACCAGGGAGGGGGGGGCGTATGAAAAACTGTTTTTT
TRBD2	-	TRBV11-2	TRBJ2-7	CASSLAAGAIYQYF	TGTGCCAGCAGCTTAGCAGCGGGGGCCATCTACCAGTACTTC
-	medium-sized	TRBV2	TRBJ1-1	CASSPRVSEAFF	TGTGCCAGCAGTCCGAGGGTATCTGAAGCTTTCTTT
-	many	TRBV5-1	TRBJ2-2	CASSPLGTGELFF	TGCGCCAGCAGCCCGCTTGGCACCGGGGAGCTGTTTTTT
-	-	TRBV27	TRBJ1-1	CASSLLGLGTEAFF	TGTGCCAGCAGTTTATTAGGGTTGGGTACTGAAGCTTTCTTT
-	medium-sized	TRBV15	TRBJ2-5	CATSRVGETQYF	TGTGCCACCAGCAGAGTCGGAGAGACCCAGTACTTC
-	few	TRBV7-6	TRBJ2-3	CASSRQIGGGQDTQYF	TGTGCCAGCAGCCGACAAATCGGGGGCGGTCAGGATACGCAGTATTTT
-	many	TRBV5-1	TRBJ2-7	CASSIGTTAWYYEQYF	TGCGCCAGCAGCATAGGGACCACCGCTTGGTACTACGAGCAGTACTTC
-	medium-sized	TRBV9	TRBJ1-1	CASSVDGANEAFF	TGTGCCAGCAGCGTAGACGGGGCCAATGAAGCTTTCTTT
TRBD1	-	TRBV5-1	TRBJ2-7	CASSLTGDAYEQYF	TGCGCCAGCAGCTTGACAGGGGATGCCTACGAGCAGTACTTC
-	many	TRBV7-2	TRBJ2-1	CASSPGVERGYNEQFF	TGTGCCAGCAGCCCGGGGGTGGAAAGGGGCTACAATGAGCAGTTCTTC
TRBD1	-	TRBV5-1	TRBJ1-2	CASSYQMAGTARYGYTF	TGCGCCAGCAGCTACCAAATGGCCGGGACAGCACGCTATGGCTACACCTTC
TRBD2	-	TRBV5-1	TRBJ2-3	CASSLAQVLAGSGDTQYF	TGCGCCAGCAGCTTGGCCCAAGTACTAGCGGGGAGTGGTGATACGCAGTATTTT
-	medium-sized	TRBV5-6	TRBJ1-2	CASSPTGDGYTF	TGTGCCAGCAGCCCTACTGGGGACGGCTACACCTTC
TRBD1	many	TRBV20-1	TRBJ2-3	CSAIGTGRSTDTQYF	TGCAGTGCGATCGGGACAGGGCGGTCCACAGATACGCAGTATTTT
-	-	TRBV6-5	TRBJ1-1	CASSSSGAQDTEAFF	TGTGCCAGCAGTTCCTCAGGGGCTCAGGATACTGAAGCTTTCTTT
-	medium-sized	TRBV5-8	TRBJ2-7	CASSHEDSAYEQYF	TGTGCCAGCAGCCATGAGGACAGTGCGTACGAGCAGTACTTC
-	many	TRBV4-1	TRBJ2-3	CASSQAGLRSPTDTQYF	TGCGCCAGCAGCCAAGCTGGGTTGAGGTCCCCCACAGATACGCAGTATTTT
-	many	TRBV7-8	TRBJ2-3	CASSLQVGDTQYF	TGTGCCAGCAGCTTACAAGTAGGAGATACGCAGTATTTT
-	once	TRBV28	TRBJ2-1	CASSRIGTLSNEQFF	TGTGCCAGCAGCCGTATCGGGACACTAAGCAATGAGCAGTTCTTC
-	few	TRBV7-6	TRBJ2-7	CASSQGGGHEQYF	TGTGCCAGCAGCCAGGGGGGGGGTCACGAGCAGTACTTC
TRBD1	many	TRBV15	TRBJ2-3	CATSRVPDRGADTQYF	TGTGCCACCAGCAGAGTACCCGACAGGGGAGCAGATACGCAGTATTTT
TRBD1	medium-sized	TRBV7-6	TRBJ1-1	CASSSDRGDTEAFF	TGTGCCAGCAGCTCCGACAGGGGAGACACTGAAGCTTTCTTT
-	many	TRBV7-9	TRBJ2-2	CASSSLRGIGELFF	TGTGCCAGCAGCTCCCTCAGGGGAATCGGGGAGCTGTTTTTT
-	-	TRBV15	TRBJ1-2	CATSRGTSTGGYTF	TGTGCCACCAGCAGAGGGACTTCCACCGGGGGCTACACCTTC
-	few	TRBV12-3/TRBV12-4	TRBJ2-1	CASSPTGNTLYNEQFF	TGTGCCAGCAGTCCAACAGGGAATACCCTTTACAATGAGCAGTTCTTC
-	many	TRBV9	TRBJ1-1	CASSVGRSTEAFF	TGTGCCAGCAGCGTGGGCAGGAGCACTGAAGCTTTCTTT
-	medium-sized	TRBV20-1	TRBJ1-1	CSANPGAEAFF	TGCAGTGCTAACCCAGGGGCTGAAGCTTTCTTT
-	-	TRBV3-1	TRBJ2-6	CASSQAGEANVLTF	TGTGCCAGCAGCCAAGCGGGAGAGGCCAACGTCCTGACTTTC